A single sample is the source of the 5 T cell receptor beta chains below, sequenced in a study of T cell responses to AZD1222 COVID-19 vaccine. The repertoire was sequenced with immunoSEQ multiplex PCR; TCRdb's copy has only in-frame clones and lacks some. Found here are 100,000 to 150,000 clones, 88% of them singletons; the top ten hold 7.6%. Source: peripheral blood, taken on day 0 of AZD1222 vaccination. The receptors originated from an adult in good health.

The CDR3 sequence: CARTRGWGRGTGELFF. Written as DNA, the CDR3 is TGTGCCAGAACCCGGGGTTGGGGGAGAGGTACCGGGGAGCTGTTTTTT. The chain couples TRBV5-3 to TRBJ2-2; tentatively, D is TRBD1 or TRBD2 (5 bases each). TRBV5-3 is an ORF, with its function uncertain. V lost 6 bases to trimming and J lost 5 bases, with 20 bases between them. The CDR3 has 16 amino acids.

The rearrangement uses TRBV10-2 and TRBJ2-2; no definite D call. Germline V gene lookup returns CDR1 WSHSY and CDR2 SAAADI. The CDR3 loop spans 14 amino acids. V lost 1 base, J lost 2 bases, and 5 bases lay in between. In DNA form, the CDR3 reads TGCGCCAGCAGTGAGTTACCAAACACCGGGGAGCTGTTTTTT. Amino acids: CASSELPNTGELFF.

J is TRBJ2-3 and V is TRBV10-1, with a weak D call TRBD2 (6 bases). V was shortened by 0 bases and J by 6 bases, with 19 bases between the two germline ends. The CDR3 sequence is 17 residues long. Per germline, CDR1 WNHNN and CDR2 SYGVQD (reference sequence). The chain's CDR3 is CASSESILGGPLDTQYF. Here the CDR3 DNA reads TGCGCCAGCAGTGAGTCGATTCTCGGGGGACCCCTGGATACGCAGTATTTT.

This clone turned up a few times. The gene calls are TRBV5-1 and TRBJ1-4, with 11 positions matching TRBD1. The V segment lost 3 bases and the J segment 1 base; nucleotides outside the gene matches: 5. The CDR3 length is 17 residues. The germline V gene has CDR1 SGHRS and CDR2 YFSETQ. The CDR3 loop reads CASSSGQGVVTNEKLFF. DNA for the CDR3: TGCGCCAGCAGCTCGGGACAGGGGGTCGTAACTAATGAAAAACTGTTTTTT.

This chain links TRBV9 with TRBJ2-1; 9 bases align to TRBD1. This CDR3 has 15 residues. The J segment lost 8 bases and the V segment lost 3 bases, leaving 9 bases of the junction unmatched. Germline lookup yields CDR1 SGDLS and CDR2 YYNGEE. In DNA, the CDR3 is TGTGCCAGCAGCGATACGGGACAGGGTTGGGATGAGCAGTTCTTC. The encoded protein is CASSDTGQGWDEQFF.